The rows below give T cell receptor beta chains drawn from one sample of a study of a mutant IDH1 vaccine in newly diagnosed glioma. Data came from immunoSEQ multiplex PCR; TCRdb stores just in-frame clones and leaves some out. The data contain tens of thousands of clones, 83% of them singletons. This material consisted of PBMCs, taken from a glioma patient treated with radiotherapy, temozolomide or both. The receptors derive from a woman between 45 and 60 years old with glioma. Each CDR3 is given with its conserved first and last residue. A D gene is named only where the DNA matches it firmly. Where a row states a size, it is once, few, many or the class of an expanded clone; other rows omit it.

v_call	j_call	d_call	clone_size	cdr3_aa	cdr3_nt
TRBV13	TRBJ2-1	TRBD2	few	CASSPRGLAVSYNEQFF	TGTGCCAGCAGCCCTAGGGGACTAGCGGTTTCCTACAATGAGCAGTTCTTC
TRBV19	TRBJ2-2	-	-	CATRSGALENTGELFF	TGTGCCACCCGTTCCGGGGCATTAGAAAACACCGGGGAGCTGTTTTTT
TRBV28	TRBJ2-7	-	-	CASGVWGEQYF	TGTGCCAGCGGGGTGTGGGGCGAGCAGTACTTC
TRBV19	TRBJ2-1	-	-	CASSIYSRGAGYNEQFF	TGTGCCAGTAGTATCTACTCCCGGGGGGCTGGGTACAATGAGCAGTTCTTC
TRBV15	TRBJ2-7	-	once	CATGYRRDYEQYF	TGTGCCACCGGCTATAGAAGGGATTACGAGCAGTACTTC
TRBV7-9	TRBJ1-4	-	-	CASSLVGGGNEKLFF	TGTGCCAGCAGCTTAGTTGGGGGCGGTAATGAAAAACTGTTTTTT
TRBV29-1	TRBJ2-3	TRBD2	-	CSALTGLAVSADTQYF	TGCAGCGCCCTAACGGGACTAGCGGTTTCCGCAGATACGCAGTATTTT
TRBV6-5	TRBJ1-2	-	-	CASRSDLYGYTF	TGTGCCAGCCGATCAGATCTCTATGGCTACACCTTC
TRBV27	TRBJ2-1	TRBD1	-	CASSSPGQGIHEQFF	TGTGCCAGCAGTTCCCCGGGACAGGGAATCCATGAGCAGTTCTTC
TRBV6-1	TRBJ1-1	TRBD1	-	CASRPGTGGNGEAFF	TGTGCCAGCAGACCCGGGACAGGGGGGAACGGTGAAGCTTTCTTT
TRBV2	TRBJ2-1	TRBD2	-	CATRTSGGSEQFF	TGTGCCACCAGGACTAGCGGGGGGAGTGAGCAGTTCTTC
TRBV5-4	TRBJ2-1	-	-	CASSQSGSYNEQFF	TGTGCCAGCAGCCAGTCGGGATCCTACAATGAGCAGTTCTTC
TRBV28	TRBJ1-1	TRBD1	few	CASSLHQGAKAEAFF	TGTGCCAGCAGTCTCCACCAGGGGGCGAAGGCTGAAGCTTTCTTT
TRBV28	TRBJ1-4	-	-	CASRVSNDEKLFF	TGTGCCAGCAGGGTCTCAAATGATGAAAAACTGTTTTTT
TRBV7-3	TRBJ2-2	-	-	CASSLSRITGELFF	TGTGCCAGCAGCTTAAGCAGGATCACCGGGGAGCTGTTTTTT
TRBV6-5	TRBJ1-6	-	-	CASSFTQTFSPLHF	TGTGCCAGCAGTTTTACTCAGACTTTTTCACCCCTCCACTTT
TRBV19	TRBJ1-2	-	-	CASNLMGGVSYGYTF	TGTGCCAGTAACCTCATGGGCGGGGTAAGCTATGGCTACACCTTC
TRBV4-1	TRBJ1-1	-	-	CASSLEGRGTEAFF	TGCGCCAGCAGCCTCGAGGGGCGTGGAACTGAAGCTTTCTTT
TRBV2	TRBJ1-5	-	once	CASSGPRGESNQPQHF	TGTGCCAGCAGTGGCCCTCGCGGGGAGAGCAATCAGCCCCAGCATTTT
TRBV19	TRBJ1-2	TRBD1	few	CASSITGGDYGYTF	TGTGCCAGTAGTATAACAGGGGGCGACTATGGCTACACCTTC
TRBV19	TRBJ1-5	TRBD1	few	CASSISFLGGQGNQPQHF	TGTGCCAGTAGTATATCCTTTCTCGGCGGACAGGGCAATCAGCCCCAGCATTTT
TRBV6-4	TRBJ1-3	-	-	CASSATGFGNTIYF	TGTGCCAGCAGTGCGACAGGTTTTGGAAACACCATATATTTT
TRBV5-6	TRBJ2-3	TRBD2	-	CASSFRAGVRSTDTQYF	TGTGCCAGCAGCTTCCGTGCGGGGGTACGGAGCACAGATACGCAGTATTTT
TRBV19	TRBJ1-5	-	-	CASSIFREGNQPQHF	TGTGCCAGTAGCATCTTCAGGGAGGGCAATCAGCCCCAGCATTTT
TRBV12-5	TRBJ1-2	TRBD1	-	CASGLQGGYYGYTF	TGTGCTAGTGGTTTGCAAGGGGGCTACTATGGCTACACCTTC
TRBV4-1	TRBJ2-5	-	-	CASSQDPTQVETQYF	TGCGCCAGCAGCCAAGACCCCACCCAGGTGGAGACCCAGTACTTC
TRBV11-2	TRBJ1-2	TRBD1	-	CASSLEGAGGYGYTF	TGTGCCAGCAGCTTAGAAGGGGCAGGGGGCTATGGCTACACCTTC
TRBV6-4	TRBJ2-3	-	many	CASSAGTSTDTQYF	TGTGCCAGCAGTGCCGGGACTAGCACAGATACGCAGTATTTT
TRBV20-1	TRBJ2-7	-	-	CSAQFGYEQYF	TGCAGTGCTCAATTCGGGTACGAGCAGTACTTC
TRBV13	TRBJ2-7	-	-	CASRQTDVVGEQYF	TGTGCCAGCAGGCAGACGGATGTTGTCGGCGAGCAGTACTTC
TRBV30	TRBJ1-3	-	-	CAWSSRTGNTIYF	TGTGCCTGGAGCAGCAGGACTGGAAACACCATATATTTT
TRBV29-1	TRBJ2-1	TRBD1	-	CSVDSDPTGASRSWNEQFF	TGCAGCGTTGATTCCGACCCCACAGGGGCCTCACGGTCTTGGAATGAGCAGTTCTTC
TRBV27	TRBJ2-7	TRBD1	-	CASRQGVTSYEQYF	TGTGCCAGCCGCCAGGGGGTCACATCCTACGAGCAGTACTTC
TRBV5-5	TRBJ1-5	-	-	CASSASFNSNQPQHF	TGTGCCAGCAGCGCATCGTTTAATAGCAATCAGCCCCAGCATTTT
TRBV19	TRBJ1-6	TRBD1	few	CASSKQGRGSYNSPLHF	TGTGCCAGTAGTAAACAGGGGAGAGGTTCCTATAATTCACCCCTCCACTTT
TRBV29-1	TRBJ2-3	-	once	CSVVTGTSTDTQYF	TGCAGCGTTGTAACAGGGACTAGCACAGATACGCAGTATTTT
TRBV4-3	TRBJ1-2	TRBD1	-	CASSQTGGSGYTF	TGCGCCAGCAGCCAAACAGGGGGCTCTGGCTACACCTTC
TRBV2	TRBJ1-1	-	once	CASKEATNTEAFF	TGTGCCAGCAAGGAAGCCACGAACACTGAAGCTTTCTTT
TRBV6-1	TRBJ1-6	-	few	CASSEAAWNSPLHF	TGTGCCAGCAGTGAGGCGGCATGGAATTCACCCCTCCACTTT